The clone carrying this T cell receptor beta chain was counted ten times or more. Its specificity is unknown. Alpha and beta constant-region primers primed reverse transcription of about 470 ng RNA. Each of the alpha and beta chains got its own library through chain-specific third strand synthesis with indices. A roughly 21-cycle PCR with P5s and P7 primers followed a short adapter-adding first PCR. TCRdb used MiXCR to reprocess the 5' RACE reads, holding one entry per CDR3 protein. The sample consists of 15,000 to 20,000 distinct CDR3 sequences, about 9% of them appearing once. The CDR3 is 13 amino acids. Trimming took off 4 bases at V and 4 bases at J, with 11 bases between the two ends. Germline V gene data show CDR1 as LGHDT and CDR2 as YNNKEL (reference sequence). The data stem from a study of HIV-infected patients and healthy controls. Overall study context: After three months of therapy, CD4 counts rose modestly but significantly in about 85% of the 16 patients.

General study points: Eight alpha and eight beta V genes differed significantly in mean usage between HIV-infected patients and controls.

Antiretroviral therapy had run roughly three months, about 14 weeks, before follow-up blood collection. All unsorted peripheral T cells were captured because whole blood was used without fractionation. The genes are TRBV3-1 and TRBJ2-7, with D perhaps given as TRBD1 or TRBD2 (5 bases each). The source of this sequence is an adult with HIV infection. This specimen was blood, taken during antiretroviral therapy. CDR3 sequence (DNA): TGTGCCAGCAGCCCCCGAGGGGAATACGAGCAGTACTTC. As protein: CASSPRGEYEQYF.